This T cell receptor (beta chain) was obtained from a study of beta chain features in type 1 diabetes. Of the isolated RNA, all was reverse transcribed, and so the sequenced material was expressed TCRB transcripts. Assay: immunoSEQ multiplex PCR; the TCRdb copy retains only in-frame clones and omits some. The sample lists about 330,000 clones; more than 9.5% were seen once. Germline V gives CDR1 SGHTA, CDR2 FQGNSA. Trimming pared 8 bases from V and 6 bases from J, leaving 14 bases between. This CDR3 is 12 amino acids long. The sequence was obtained from a woman aged 25-40 years in good health. The V and J genes are TRBV7-2 and TRBJ2-7; D not certain. The sample taken for sequencing was naive CD4+ T cells from blood. Written as DNA, the CDR3 is TGTGCCAGCGGATACAGCACCGGCGAGCAGTACTTC. It translates to CASGYSTGEQYF. Looking up the rest from reference TRBV7-2 and TRBJ2-7 gives the full variable domain: GAGVSQSPSNKVTEKGKDVELRCDPISGHTALYWYRQSLGQGLEFLIYFQGNSAPDKSGLPSDRFSAERTGGSVSTLTIQRTQQEDSAVYLCASGYSTGEQYFGPGTRLTVT.